The T cell receptor (beta chain) described here comes from a study of molecular identifiers for immune sequencing clone quantification. This CDR3 has 13 amino acids. V was shortened by 7 bases and J by 4 bases, with 13 bases between the two germline ends. Broader study findings: For effector cells, clones above 20 RNA copies held over 99% of molecules; for naive cells, under 1%.

The table lists this clonotype with many counts. The antigen is undetermined. TCRdb reanalysed the PCR reads using MiXCR and keeps one entry per CDR3 protein. In the table there are about 97,000 distinct CDR3 sequences, more than 20% of which are singletons. The sample was naive CD8+ T cells from blood, with Jurkat cell RNA spiked in. Subset specified: FACS-sorted CD8+CD4-CCR7+CD45RA+ naive T cells. The TCR comes from a human donor in good health. Some libraries in this study had Jurkat cell RNA spiked in. The rearrangement uses TRBV12-3 or TRBV12-4 and TRBJ1-2; D remains ambiguous. CDR3 protein: CASTLPASYGYTF. As DNA, the CDR3 is TGTGCCAGCACCCTGCCGGCATCCTATGGCTACACCTTC.